The clone carrying this T cell receptor (beta chain) has just a few counts. This sample stems from a study of CD8+ T cells in alopecia areata. Study overall: Patients remained on tofacitinib for 6 to 18 months and then went 6 months without it.

The CDR3 is made up of 12 amino acids. V shed 6 bases and J shed 8 bases, with 11 bases lying between them. The germline CDR1 and CDR2 sequences are SEHNR and FQNEAQ (reference sequence). Sequencing used cDNA as its template, made by extracting RNA and reverse transcribing it. TCRdb keeps only in-frame clones here, not all; method: immunoSEQ multiplex PCR. The sample lists about 210,000 clones; around 66% were seen once. Treatment described: oral pan-JAK inhibitor, 5-10 mg twice daily. The chain has TRBV7-9 and TRBJ2-1, with D maybe TRBD1 (6 bases). Sequenced material: CD4+ T cells sorted from blood, taken at week 4, from a patient treated with tofacitinib. This clonotype was obtained from a human donor with alopecia areata. This CDR3 is CASSAQGYEQFF. The CDR3 DNA sequence: TGTGCCAGCAGTGCACAGGGCTATGAGCAGTTCTTC.